Below are 13 T cell receptor beta chains sequenced from a single sample in a study of blood T cells in healthy people across ages. The authors ran a second PCR of 7 to 11 cycles using a sample-barcoded 5' primer and a J-beta primer mix. One entry per CDR3 protein, called by TCRdb with MiXCR from the 5' RACE reads. The table lists 750,000 to 1,000,000 distinct CDR3 sequences, about 27% of them singletons. The data were also submitted as part of a second study, on T cells of mothers and their children.

Sequencing was done on a sample of blood. All receptors derive from a woman in her thirties or forties in good health.

V usage is TRBV29-1 and J usage is TRBJ1-1, with D maybe TRBD1 (5 bases). Germline V gene lookup returns CDR1 SQVTM and CDR2 ANQGSEA. The CDR3 runs to 14 residues. V was cut by 6 bases and J by 6 bases, with 20 bases left in between. In DNA form, the CDR3 reads TGCAGCGTAACAGGCTATTCTAGTCTGCCTGAAGCTTTCTTT. It yields the protein CSVTGYSSLPEAFF.

The chain has TRBV28 and TRBJ2-7; D is uncertain. The germline V gene encodes CDR1 MDHEN and CDR2 SYDVKM. This CDR3 has 13 amino acids. V gave up 8 bases and J gave up 0 bases, with 11 bases separating them. The CDR3 loop reads CASEAASSYEQYF. In DNA form, the CDR3 reads TGTGCCAGCGAGGCCGCCAGCTCCTACGAGCAGTACTTC.

This clonotype occurred a few times. A much larger clonotype is one base distant, so this may be a read error. CDR3 loop: CASSSSSDRPEQYF. CDR3 bases: TGTGCCAGCAGCTCCAGCTCCGACAGACCCGAGCAGTACTTC. The chain has TRBV7-2 and TRBJ2-7, with D possibly being TRBD1 (5 bases). Trimming took off 4 bases at V and 6 bases at J, with 16 bases between the two ends. The length of the CDR3 is 14 residues. Germline CDR1 reads SGHTA; CDR2 reads FQGNSA.

V usage is TRBV5-1 and J usage is TRBJ1-2; possibly TRBD1 for D (5 bases). CDR1 is SGHRS, CDR2 YFSETQ, per germline. The CDR3 loop spans 14 amino acids. Trimming left V 4 bases short and J 4 bases short, with 14 bases between. CDR3 nucleotide sequence: TGCGCCAGCAGCCCCGTGCCCGGGGGCTATGGCTACACCTTC. This encodes CASSPVPGGYGYTF.

This clonotype has just a few counts. V is TRBV5-1 and J is TRBJ2-7, with 10 bases fitting TRBD1. The germline V gene has CDR1 SGHRS and CDR2 YFSETQ. Trimming took 4 bases from V and 3 from J; bases not matched to a gene: 4. This CDR3 has 14 amino acids. The CDR3 DNA sequence: TGCGCCAGCAGCGGGGACAGGGGTATCTACGAGCAGTACTTC. This codes for CASSGDRGIYEQYF.

A single count supports this clonotype. The genes are TRBV7-2 and TRBJ1-2, with D uncertain. CDR3 length: 14 amino acids. Between the trimmed V and J ends, which lost 8 bases and 0 bases, there was a span of 13 bases. The germline V gene has CDR1 SGHTA and CDR2 FQGNSA. CDR3 protein: CASGLRLANYGYTF. The CDR3 region has the DNA TGTGCCAGCGGGCTCAGGCTAGCTAACTATGGCTACACCTTC.

The CDR3, as DNA: TGCTGCGGGCACGGTTACACTGAAGCTTTCTTT. It codes for CCGHGYTEAFF. The rearrangement joins TRBV29-1 to TRBJ1-1; D is unclear. The CDR3 is made up of 11 amino acids. Germline V gives CDR1 SQVTM, CDR2 ANQGSEA.

This clonotype was recorded at least ten times. This chain links TRBV9 with TRBJ1-2; no definite D call. V was shortened by 4 bases and J by 2 bases, with 9 bases between the two germline ends. CDR1 SGDLS and CDR2 YYNGEE come from the germline V gene. CDR3 length equals 13 residues. CDR3: CASSREANYGYTF. The CDR3 DNA reads TGTGCCAGCAGCAGGGAAGCGAACTATGGCTACACCTTC.

The chain has TRBV12-3 or TRBV12-4 and TRBJ2-3; possible D gene TRBD2, 5 bases. The CDR3 length is 14 residues. Trimming left V 3 bases short and J 7 bases short, with 14 bases between. DNA for the CDR3: TGTGCCAGCAGTTTTGAGAGGGTTTCAAATACGCAGTATTTT. The encoded protein is CASSFERVSNTQYF.

This chain links TRBV11-2 with TRBJ2-5; 8 positions agree with TRBD1. The better agreement between TRBJ2-7 and the DNA end casts doubt on the J call. The CDR3 is 15 amino acids. Per the germline V gene, CDR1 is SGHAT and CDR2 is FQNNGV. CDR3 sequence reads: CASSLAHGQGIEQYF. The CDR3 bases are TGTGCCAGCAGCTTAGCCCATGGACAGGGTATCGAGCAGTACTTC.

The chain employs TRBV9 and TRBJ1-2; D uncertain. The CDR3 spans 14 residues. Germline CDR1 and CDR2: SGDLS and YYNGEE. Trimming pared 0 bases from V and 4 bases from J, leaving 10 bases between. The CDR3 DNA sequence: TGTGCCAGCAGCGTAGATGAGGGAATCTATGGCTACACCTTC. Its protein product is CASSVDEGIYGYTF.

This chain uses TRBV20-1 with TRBJ2-4, with 10 bases identical to TRBD1. Trimming took 2 bases from V and 0 from J; bases not matched to a gene: 10. This CDR3 comprises 18 residues. Germline CDR1 reads DFQATT; CDR2 reads SNEGSKA (reference sequence). CDR3 sequence: CSARPHGDRGLAKNIQYF. The CDR3 DNA reads TGCAGTGCTAGACCCCACGGGGACAGGGGTTTAGCCAAAAACATTCAGTACTTC.

The rearrangement uses TRBV2 and TRBJ2-5; no definite D call. The end of the DNA fits TRBJ2-7 better, so the J call may be wrong. Germline CDR1 and CDR2: SNHLY and FYNNEI. This CDR3 is 13 amino acids long. CDR3 nucleotides: TGTGCCACCGCCAAGAGCTTGAAGACCGAGCAGTACTTC. Its translation is CATAKSLKTEQYF.